What follows are 17 T cell receptor beta chains derived from one specimen sequenced in a study of regulatory dendritic cells for organ transplantation. This table comes from immunoSEQ multiplex PCR, and its TCRdb copy is limited to in-frame clones, with some not included. The data hold tens of thousands of clones, with less than 85% observed a single time. Source material: naive CD8+ T cells from blood. The sample's subset: CD45RA+ naive T cells. The receptors here all came from a human donor in good health.

The J gene is TRBJ1-1, the V gene TRBV5-5; 8 bases agree with TRBD1. Losses at the gene ends were 4 bases for V and 4 bases for J; bases not matched to a gene: 9. CDR1 is SGHKS, CDR2 YYEKEE, per germline (reference sequence). The CDR3 spans 15 residues. The DNA of the CDR3 is TGTGCCAGCAGCCAATCGGACAGGGTTATCACTGAAGCTTTCTTT. Protein: CASSQSDRVITEAFF.

The chain couples TRBV6-5 to TRBJ2-7; 9 bases are shared with TRBD2. The V gene end was trimmed by 6 bases and the J gene end by 7 bases; junction bases not matched to a gene: 10. The CDR3 runs to 14 residues. The germline V gene has CDR1 MNHEY and CDR2 SVGAGI. CDR3 loop: CASRPGTSRGEQYF. The DNA for the CDR3 is TGTGCCAGCAGACCCGGGACTAGCCGGGGGGAGCAGTACTTC.

This chain's CDR3 is CASSQDSRTDNSYEQYF. CDR3 in DNA: TGCGCCAGCAGCCAAGATTCCCGGACTGATAACTCCTACGAGCAGTACTTC. V usage is TRBV4-1 and J usage is TRBJ2-7, with D tentatively TRBD2 (5 bases). V lost 0 bases, J lost 0 bases, and 15 bases lay in between. Germline-derived CDR1 and CDR2 are MGHRA and YSYEKL. The CDR3 has 17 amino acids.

The chain is built from TRBV5-8 and TRBJ1-2; 8 positions match TRBD1. This CDR3 comprises 13 residues. V dropped 6 bases and J dropped 8; count of bases not matched to a gene: 9. CDR1 and CDR2 (germline): SGHTS, YDEGEE. CDR3 sequence reads: CASKQGARGGYTF. In DNA form, the CDR3 reads TGTGCCAGCAAGCAGGGGGCGCGCGGGGGCTACACCTTC.

The chain has TRBV5-6 and TRBJ2-1; D possibly corresponds to TRBD1 (5 bases). CDR3 length equals 16 residues. Trimming pared 4 bases from V and 2 bases from J, leaving 16 bases between. Germline assignment: CDR1 SGHDT and CDR2 YYEEEE. The DNA of the CDR3 is TGTGCCAGCAGCCAGGGTAGCATCTCAACCTACAATGAGCAGTTCTTC. This codes for CASSQGSISTYNEQFF.

V is TRBV7-7 and J is TRBJ1-2; D is possibly TRBD1 (6 bases). Germline V CDR1 and CDR2: SSHAT, FNYEAQ (reference sequence). V was cut by 7 bases and J by 4 bases, with 31 bases left in between. This CDR3 contains 19 residues. The CDR3 spells CASMDSGIYFRFCGYGYTF. The CDR3 bases are TGTGCCAGCATGGACAGTGGAATTTATTTTAGGTTTTGCGGCTATGGCTACACCTTC.

The chain is built from TRBV9 and TRBJ2-5; TRBD2 aligns across 8 bases. The CDR3 has 17 residues. CDR1 SGDLS and CDR2 YYNGEE come from the germline V gene. With 0 bases clipped from V and 1 base from J, the junction kept 8 bases outside the gene matches. CDR3 sequence (DNA): TGTGCCAGCAGCGTAGGGCCGGGGGGGGTTTCCCAAGAGACCCAGTACTTC. Translation gives CASSVGPGGVSQETQYF.

This chain uses TRBV7-9 with TRBJ1-1; D not certain. CDR3 length: 12 residues. Per the germline V gene, CDR1 is SEHNR and CDR2 is FQNEAQ (reference sequence). V lost 1 base, J lost 6 bases, and 6 bases lay in between. CDR3 sequence (DNA): TGTGCCAGCAGCTTAGGAAGCTCTGAAGCTTTCTTT. Its translation is CASSLGSSEAFF. Together with reference TRBV7-9 and TRBJ1-1, the CDR3 gives the full variable domain: DTGVSQNPRHKITKRGQNVTFRCDPISEHNRLYWYRQTLGQGPEFLTYFQNEAQLEKSRLLSDRFSAERPKGSFSTLEIQRTEQGDSAMYLCASSLGSSEAFFGQGTRLTVV.

The chain couples TRBV5-1 to TRBJ1-3; D gene unclear. CDR1 and CDR2 (germline): SGHRS, YFSETQ. This CDR3 region has 15 residues. V lost 6 bases and J lost 2, with 15 bases in between. The CDR3 nucleotides are TGCGCCAGCACGGCGGGAAAAACCCCTGGAAACACCATATATTTT. Translation: CASTAGKTPGNTIYF.

In DNA, the CDR3 is TGTGCCAGCAGACAGGGGGCCTCCTATGGCTACACCTTC. Amino acids: CASRQGASYGYTF. The chain employs TRBV5-6 and TRBJ1-2; TRBD1 matches at 9 bases. The CDR3 has 13 amino acids. With 5 bases clipped from V and 4 bases from J, the junction kept 3 bases outside the gene matches. Germline V lookup: CDR1 SGHDT, CDR2 YYEEEE.

In DNA form, the CDR3 reads TGTGCCAGCAGCTTAAATACGGGTTTGAGTACTGAAGCTTTCTTT. It translates to CASSLNTGLSTEAFF. The chain links TRBV5-6 to TRBJ1-1; D gene unclear. This CDR3 spans 15 amino acids. Germline CDR1 is SGHDT and CDR2 is YYEEEE. V lost 2 bases to trimming and J lost 5 bases, with 16 bases between them.

V gene TRBV12-5 combines with J gene TRBJ1-2; D is unresolved. Germline V CDR1 and CDR2: LGHNT, FRNRAP. This CDR3 has 12 residues. The germline V and J ends were trimmed by 6 bases and 5 bases, with 10 bases remaining between them. CDR3 loop: CASGLQVYGYTF. The DNA of the CDR3 is TGTGCTAGTGGGCTCCAGGTGTATGGCTACACCTTC.

In this sample, this clone turned up a few times. The chain links TRBV4-1 to TRBJ1-4; TRBD1 matches at 8 bases. There are 15 residues in the CDR3. CDR1 is MGHRA, CDR2 YSYEKL, per germline. J lost 5 bases, V lost 3 bases, and 5 bases had no gene match. CDR3: CASSQMDRENEKLFF. The CDR3 nucleotides read TGCGCCAGCAGCCAGATGGACAGGGAGAATGAAAAACTGTTTTTT.

This clone was counted only a few times. V gene TRBV11-2 combines with J gene TRBJ1-2, with D uncertain. The V and J ends lost 2 bases and 7 bases respectively, with 8 bases between them. The CDR3 sequence is 12 residues long. Germline V gives CDR1 SGHAT, CDR2 FQNNGV. CDR3 amino acids: CASSLSQSGYTF. CDR3 bases: TGTGCCAGCAGCTTATCACAGAGTGGCTACACCTTC.

The V gene is TRBV6-1, the J gene TRBJ1-1; D gene uncertain. The CDR3 spans 17 residues. Per the germline V gene, CDR1 is MNHNS and CDR2 is SASEGT. V shed 2 bases and J shed 7 bases, with 23 bases lying between them. CDR3 DNA: TGTGCCAGCAGTGAAACGATTATTTCACGGGGAAGTGGTGAAGCTTTCTTT. Translating it yields CASSETIISRGSGEAFF.

V gene TRBV7-2 combines with J gene TRBJ1-1; 10 bases fit TRBD1. V was pared by 0 bases and J by 5 bases, with 6 bases of the junction left unmatched. Germline-derived CDR1 and CDR2 are SGHTA and FQGNSA. The CDR3 is 16 residues long. The CDR3 protein is CASSLALAGQGTEAFF. The CDR3 DNA follows: TGTGCCAGCAGCTTAGCCTTAGCGGGACAGGGGACTGAAGCTTTCTTT.

The chain uses TRBV6-6 and TRBJ1-1, with D unclear. V was shortened by 5 bases and J by 2 bases, with 12 bases between the two germline ends. This CDR3 is 14 amino acids long. The germline V gene encodes CDR1 MNHNY and CDR2 SVGAGI (reference sequence). The CDR3 region is CASSERVGNTEAFF. DNA of the CDR3: TGTGCCAGCAGTGAGAGGGTTGGCAACACTGAAGCTTTCTTT.